This T cell receptor (beta chain) derives from a study of T cell responses to AZD1222 COVID-19 vaccine. Study information: Pooling of second doses given at about 4 or about 12 weeks was done. Study-wide results and limits: Across the whole spike, CD4 TCRs peaked at regions 160-218 and 743-854. Once two AZD1222 doses were given, Spike-specific TCR breadth and depth went up. Just five or six AZD1222 recipients were seropositive at baseline.

TCRdb keeps only in-frame clones here, not all; method: immunoSEQ multiplex PCR. The data contain 130,000 to 150,000 clones, about nine tenths of them singletons. A note on this clone: As yet, its antigen is unknown.

Germline values: CDR1 LGHDT, CDR2 YNNKEL (reference sequence). With 3 bases removed from V and 1 base from J, the gap between germline ends came to 15 bases. CDR3 size: 17 residues. The material was peripheral blood, obtained on day 0 of AZD1222 vaccination. The rearrangement joins TRBV3-1 (or the pseudogene TRBV3-2) to TRBJ2-2; weak D call: TRBD2 (5 bases). This sequence was found in an adult in good health. The CDR3 DNA is TGTGCCAGCAGCCATGGATCCGGGGTCCAGAACACCGGGGAGCTGTTTTTT. It yields the protein CASSHGSGVQNTGELFF.